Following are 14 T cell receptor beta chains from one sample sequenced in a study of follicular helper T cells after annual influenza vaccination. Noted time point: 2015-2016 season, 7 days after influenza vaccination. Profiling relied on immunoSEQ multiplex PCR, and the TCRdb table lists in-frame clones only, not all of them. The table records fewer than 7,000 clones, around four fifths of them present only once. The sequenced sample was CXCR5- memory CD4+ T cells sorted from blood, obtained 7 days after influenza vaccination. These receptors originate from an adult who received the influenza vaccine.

CDR3 sequence (DNA): TGTGCCAGCAGCCCTAGGCCTACAGATACGCAGTATTTT. Residues: CASSPRPTDTQYF. V is TRBV11-2 and J is TRBJ2-3; D not certain. The CDR3 totals 13 residues. CDR1 and CDR2 from the germline V gene are SGHAT and FQNNGV. Trimming removed 5 bases from V and 3 bases from J, with 9 bases in between.

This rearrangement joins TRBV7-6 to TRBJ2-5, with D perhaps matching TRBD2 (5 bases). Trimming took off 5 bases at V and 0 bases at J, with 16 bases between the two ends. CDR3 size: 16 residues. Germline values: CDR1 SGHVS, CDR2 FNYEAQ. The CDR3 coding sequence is TGTGCCAGCAGCGCATATCGGGAACAGTACCAAGAGACCCAGTACTTC. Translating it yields CASSAYREQYQETQYF.

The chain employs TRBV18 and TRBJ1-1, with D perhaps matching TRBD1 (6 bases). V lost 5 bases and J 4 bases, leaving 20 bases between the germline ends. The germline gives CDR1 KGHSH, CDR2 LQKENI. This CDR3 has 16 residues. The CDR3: CASSATSRGLITEAFF. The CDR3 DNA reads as TGTGCCAGCTCAGCCACTTCCAGGGGTCTCATCACTGAAGCTTTCTTT.

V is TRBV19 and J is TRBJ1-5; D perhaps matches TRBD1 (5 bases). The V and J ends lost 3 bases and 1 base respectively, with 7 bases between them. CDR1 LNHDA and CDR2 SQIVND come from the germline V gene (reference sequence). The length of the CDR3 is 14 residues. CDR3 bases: TGTGCCAGTAGTATGGGACCCAGCAATCAGCCCCAGCATTTT. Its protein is CASSMGPSNQPQHF. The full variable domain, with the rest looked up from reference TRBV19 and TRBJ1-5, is DGGITQSPKYLFRKEGQNVTLSCEQNLNHDAMYWYRQDPGQGLRLIYYSQIVNDFQKGDIAEGYSVSREKKESFPLTVTSAQKNPTAFYLCASSMGPSNQPQHFGDGTRLSIL.

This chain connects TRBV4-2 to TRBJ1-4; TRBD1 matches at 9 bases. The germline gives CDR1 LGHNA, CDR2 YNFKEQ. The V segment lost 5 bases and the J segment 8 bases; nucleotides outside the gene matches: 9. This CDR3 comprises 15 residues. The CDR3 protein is CASSTGTGIREKLFF. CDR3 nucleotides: TGTGCCAGCAGCACCGGGACAGGGATTAGGGAAAAACTGTTTTTT.

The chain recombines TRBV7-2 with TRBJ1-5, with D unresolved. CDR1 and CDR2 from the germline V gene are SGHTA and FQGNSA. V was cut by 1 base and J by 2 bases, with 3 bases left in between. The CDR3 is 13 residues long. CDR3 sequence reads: CASSLGRNQPQHF. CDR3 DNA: TGTGCCAGCAGCTTAGGCCGCAATCAGCCCCAGCATTTT.

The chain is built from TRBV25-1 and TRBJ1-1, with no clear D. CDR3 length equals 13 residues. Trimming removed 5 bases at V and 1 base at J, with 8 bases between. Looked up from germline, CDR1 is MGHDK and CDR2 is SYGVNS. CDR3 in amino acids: CASSLSGNTEAFF. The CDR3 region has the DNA TGTGCCAGCAGTTTATCAGGGAACACTGAAGCTTTCTTT.

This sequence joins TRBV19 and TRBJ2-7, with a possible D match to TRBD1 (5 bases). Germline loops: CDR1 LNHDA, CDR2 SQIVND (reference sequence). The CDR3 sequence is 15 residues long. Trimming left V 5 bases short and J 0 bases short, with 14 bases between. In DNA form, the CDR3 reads TGTGCCAGTAGTCTGGACACAAGGGGCTCCTACGAGCAGTACTTC. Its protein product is CASSLDTRGSYEQYF. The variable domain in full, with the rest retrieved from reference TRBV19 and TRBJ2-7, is DGGITQSPKYLFRKEGQNVTLSCEQNLNHDAMYWYRQDPGQGLRLIYYSQIVNDFQKGDIAEGYSVSREKKESFPLTVTSAQKNPTAFYLCASSLDTRGSYEQYFGPGTRLTVT.

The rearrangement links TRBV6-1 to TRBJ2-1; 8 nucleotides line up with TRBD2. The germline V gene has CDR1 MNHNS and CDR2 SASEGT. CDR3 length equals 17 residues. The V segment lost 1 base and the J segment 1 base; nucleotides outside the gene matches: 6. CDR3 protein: CASSEEASGPSYNEQFF. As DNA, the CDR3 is TGTGCCAGCAGTGAAGAGGCTAGCGGGCCTTCCTACAATGAGCAGTTCTTC.

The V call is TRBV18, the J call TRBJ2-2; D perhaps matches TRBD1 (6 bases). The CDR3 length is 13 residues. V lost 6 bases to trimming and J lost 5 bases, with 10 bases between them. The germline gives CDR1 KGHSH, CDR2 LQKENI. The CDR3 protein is CASSPGQTGELFF. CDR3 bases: TGTGCCAGCTCCCCAGGACAGACCGGGGAGCTGTTTTTT.

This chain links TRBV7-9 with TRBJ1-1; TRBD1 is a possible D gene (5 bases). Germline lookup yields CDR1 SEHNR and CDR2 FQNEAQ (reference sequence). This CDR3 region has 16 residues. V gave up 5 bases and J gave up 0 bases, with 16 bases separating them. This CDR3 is CASSPRDGLLNTEAFF. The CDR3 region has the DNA TGTGCCAGCAGCCCTAGGGACGGCTTACTGAACACTGAAGCTTTCTTT.

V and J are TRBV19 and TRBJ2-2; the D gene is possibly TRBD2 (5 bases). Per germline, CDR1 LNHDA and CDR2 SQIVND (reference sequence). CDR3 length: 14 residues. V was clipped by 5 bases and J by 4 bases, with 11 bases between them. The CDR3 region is CASSSPGGTGELFF. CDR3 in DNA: TGTGCCAGTAGTTCCCCTGGAGGCACCGGGGAGCTGTTTTTT.

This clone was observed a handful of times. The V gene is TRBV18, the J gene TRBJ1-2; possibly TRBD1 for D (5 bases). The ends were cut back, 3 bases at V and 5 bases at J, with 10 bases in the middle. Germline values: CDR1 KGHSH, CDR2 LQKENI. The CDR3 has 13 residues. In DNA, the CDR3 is TGTGCCAGCTCACCTACGACAGCTTATGGCTACACCTTC. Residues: CASSPTTAYGYTF.

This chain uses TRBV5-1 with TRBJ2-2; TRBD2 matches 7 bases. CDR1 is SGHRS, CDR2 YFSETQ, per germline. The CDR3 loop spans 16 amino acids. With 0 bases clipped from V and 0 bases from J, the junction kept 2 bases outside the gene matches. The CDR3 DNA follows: TGCGCCAGCAGCTTGGGCGGGACTACGAACACCGGGGAGCTGTTTTTT. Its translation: CASSLGGTTNTGELFF.